This T cell receptor (beta chain) emerged from a study of T cells in localized non-small cell lung cancer. After removal of 5 bases from V and 3 bases from J, the junction contained 2 bases not matched to a gene. The CDR3 length is 14 residues. The germline V gene encodes CDR1 SGHNT and CDR2 YENEEA. This clone was observed a single time. Sequencing used immunoSEQ multiplex PCR; TCRdb keeps in-frame clones, though not all of them. This table holds fewer than 3,500 clones, approximately 24% found once. The genes are TRBV11-3 and TRBJ2-3; TRBD2 agrees at 10 bases. This clonotype was sampled from a female donor aged 60 or older with stage I lung adenocarcinoma. Sequenced material: lung tumor tissue, taken before any cancer treatment. The CDR3 DNA reads as TGTGCCAGCAGCGATAGCGGGAGGACAGATACGCAGTATTTT. This sequence encodes CASSDSGRTDTQYF.